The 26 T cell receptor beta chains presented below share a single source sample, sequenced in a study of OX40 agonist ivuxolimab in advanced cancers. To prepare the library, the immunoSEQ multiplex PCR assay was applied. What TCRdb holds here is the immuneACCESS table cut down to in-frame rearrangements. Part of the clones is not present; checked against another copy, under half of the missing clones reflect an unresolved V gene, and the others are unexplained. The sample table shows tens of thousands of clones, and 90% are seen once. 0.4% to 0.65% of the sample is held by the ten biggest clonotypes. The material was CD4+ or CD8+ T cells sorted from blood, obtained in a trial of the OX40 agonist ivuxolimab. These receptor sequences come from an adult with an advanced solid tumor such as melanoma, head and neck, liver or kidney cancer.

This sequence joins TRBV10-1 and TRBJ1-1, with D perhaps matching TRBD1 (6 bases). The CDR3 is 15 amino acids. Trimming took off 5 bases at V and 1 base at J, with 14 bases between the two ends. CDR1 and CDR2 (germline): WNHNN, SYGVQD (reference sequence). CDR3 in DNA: TGCGCCAGCAGTCGCCTCACGGACAGGAACACTGAAGCTTTCTTT. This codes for CASSRLTDRNTEAFF.

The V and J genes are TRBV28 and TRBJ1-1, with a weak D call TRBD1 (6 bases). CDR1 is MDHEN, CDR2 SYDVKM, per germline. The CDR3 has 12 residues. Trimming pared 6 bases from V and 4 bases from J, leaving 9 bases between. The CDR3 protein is CASRGTPTEAFF. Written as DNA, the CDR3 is TGTGCCAGCAGGGGGACACCCACTGAAGCTTTCTTT.

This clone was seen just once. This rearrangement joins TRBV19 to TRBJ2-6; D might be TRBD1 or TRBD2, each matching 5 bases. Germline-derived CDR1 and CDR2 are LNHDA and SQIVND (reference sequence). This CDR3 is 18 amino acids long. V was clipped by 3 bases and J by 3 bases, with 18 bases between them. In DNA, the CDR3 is TGTGCCAGTAGTATTGGGGGAAGGGGTAGAGGTGGGGCCAACGTCCTGACTTTC. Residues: CASSIGGRGRGGANVLTF.

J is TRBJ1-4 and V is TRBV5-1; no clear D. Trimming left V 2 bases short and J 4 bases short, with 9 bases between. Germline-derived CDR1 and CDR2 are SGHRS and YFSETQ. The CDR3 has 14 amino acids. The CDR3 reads CASSFDQINEKLFF. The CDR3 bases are TGCGCCAGCAGCTTTGACCAGATTAATGAAAAACTGTTTTTT.

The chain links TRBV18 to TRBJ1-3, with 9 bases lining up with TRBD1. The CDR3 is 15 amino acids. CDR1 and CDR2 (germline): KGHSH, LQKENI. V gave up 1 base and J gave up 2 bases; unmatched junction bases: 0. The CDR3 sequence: CASSPRQGAGNTIYF. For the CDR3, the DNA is TGTGCCAGCTCACCACGACAGGGGGCTGGAAACACCATATATTTT.

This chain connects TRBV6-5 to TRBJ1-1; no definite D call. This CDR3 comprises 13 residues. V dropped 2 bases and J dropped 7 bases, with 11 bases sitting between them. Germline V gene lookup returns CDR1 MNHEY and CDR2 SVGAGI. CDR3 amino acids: CASSYPIGGEAFF. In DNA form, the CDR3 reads TGTGCCAGCAGTTACCCAATCGGTGGTGAAGCTTTCTTT.

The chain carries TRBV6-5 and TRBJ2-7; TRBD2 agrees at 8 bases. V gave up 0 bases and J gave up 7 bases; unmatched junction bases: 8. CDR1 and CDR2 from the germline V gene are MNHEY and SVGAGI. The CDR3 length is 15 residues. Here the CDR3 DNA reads TGTGCCAGCAGTTACTCCCGGACTAGCCTGGGGGAGCAGTACTTC. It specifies CASSYSRTSLGEQYF.

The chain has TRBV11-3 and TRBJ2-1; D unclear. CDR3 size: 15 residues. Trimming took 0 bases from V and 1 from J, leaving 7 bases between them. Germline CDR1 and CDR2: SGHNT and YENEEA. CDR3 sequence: CASSLEVGSYNEQFF. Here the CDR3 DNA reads TGTGCCAGCAGCTTAGAAGTCGGTTCCTACAATGAGCAGTTCTTC.

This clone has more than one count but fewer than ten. CDR3: CASSTTSQGGEQFF. The CDR3 DNA sequence: TGCGCCAGCAGCACCACTAGTCAAGGAGGCGAGCAGTTCTTC. V is TRBV5-1 and J is TRBJ2-1, with TRBD2 as a possible D gene (5 bases). Trimming shortened V by 4 bases and J by 10 bases, and 18 bases separated the two germline ends. CDR3 size: 14 residues. Germline lookup yields CDR1 SGHRS and CDR2 YFSETQ.

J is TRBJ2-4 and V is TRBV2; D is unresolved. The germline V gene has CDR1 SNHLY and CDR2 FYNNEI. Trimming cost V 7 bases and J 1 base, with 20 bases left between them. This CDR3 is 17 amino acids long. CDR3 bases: TGTGCCAGCATCGCTGGGCCTCTCCTCAGGGCCAAAAACATTCAGTACTTC. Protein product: CASIAGPLLRAKNIQYF.

CDR3 residues: CASSVSGVYEQYF. The DNA of the CDR3 is TGTGCCAGCAGCGTTTCAGGGGTATACGAGCAGTACTTC. The rearrangement links TRBV9 to TRBJ2-7; perhaps TRBD1 as D (6 bases). This CDR3 comprises 13 residues. In germline, CDR1 is SGDLS, CDR2 YYNGEE. V was pared by 2 bases and J by 4 bases, with 10 bases between.

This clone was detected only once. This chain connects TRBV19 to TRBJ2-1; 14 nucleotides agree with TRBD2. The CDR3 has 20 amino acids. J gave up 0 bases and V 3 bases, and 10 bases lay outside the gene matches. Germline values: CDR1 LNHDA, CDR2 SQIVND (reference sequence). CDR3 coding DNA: TGTGCCAGTAGTATTACCGGGACTAGCGGGAGATTTAGCTCCTACAATGAGCAGTTCTTC. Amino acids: CASSITGTSGRFSSYNEQFF. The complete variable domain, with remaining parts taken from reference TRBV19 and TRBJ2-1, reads DGGITQSPKYLFRKEGQNVTLSCEQNLNHDAMYWYRQDPGQGLRLIYYSQIVNDFQKGDIAEGYSVSREKKESFPLTVTSAQKNPTAFYLCASSITGTSGRFSSYNEQFFGPGTRLTVL.

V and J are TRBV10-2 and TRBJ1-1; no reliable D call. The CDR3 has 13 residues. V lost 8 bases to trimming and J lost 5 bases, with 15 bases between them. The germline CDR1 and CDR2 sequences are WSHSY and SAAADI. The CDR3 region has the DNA TGCGCCAGCCAGCCCTTTCTTGGAACTGAAGCTTTCTTT. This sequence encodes CASQPFLGTEAFF.

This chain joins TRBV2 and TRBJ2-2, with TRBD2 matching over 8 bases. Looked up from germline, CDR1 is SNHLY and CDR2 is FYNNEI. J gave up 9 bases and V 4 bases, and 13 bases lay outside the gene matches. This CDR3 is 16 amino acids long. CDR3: CASSVSLGGVERELFF. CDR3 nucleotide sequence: TGTGCCAGCAGTGTCAGCCTCGGGGGGGTCGAGAGGGAGCTGTTTTTT.

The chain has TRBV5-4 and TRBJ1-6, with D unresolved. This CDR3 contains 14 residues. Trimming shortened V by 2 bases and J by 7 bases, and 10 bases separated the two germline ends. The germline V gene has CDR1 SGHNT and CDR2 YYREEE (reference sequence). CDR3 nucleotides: TGTGCCAGCAGCTTTAGCCGTGGGAATTCACCCCTCCACTTT. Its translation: CASSFSRGNSPLHF.

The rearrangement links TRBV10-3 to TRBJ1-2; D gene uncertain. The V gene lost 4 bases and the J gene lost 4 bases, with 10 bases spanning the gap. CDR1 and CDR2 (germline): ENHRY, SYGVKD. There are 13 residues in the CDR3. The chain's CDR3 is CAISGTESYGYTF. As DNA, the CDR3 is TGTGCCATCAGTGGAACAGAGAGCTATGGCTACACCTTC.

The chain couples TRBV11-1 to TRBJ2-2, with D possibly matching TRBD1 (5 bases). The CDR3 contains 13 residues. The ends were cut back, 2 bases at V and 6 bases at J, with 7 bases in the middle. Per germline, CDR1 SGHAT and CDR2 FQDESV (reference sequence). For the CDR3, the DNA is TGTGCCAGCAGCTTACAGGGTCCCGGGGAGCTGTTTTTT. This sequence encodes CASSLQGPGELFF.

In DNA form, the CDR3 reads TGTGCCATCAGTGACAACAGGGTACCCTACGAGCAGTACTTC. It specifies CAISDNRVPYEQYF. The chain employs TRBV10-3 and TRBJ2-7; maybe TRBD1 (6 bases). Per germline, CDR1 ENHRY and CDR2 SYGVKD. Trimming cost V 3 bases and J 2 bases, with 11 bases left between them. The length of the CDR3 is 14 residues.

The chain's CDR3 is CATRVQEVGYEQYF. DNA of the CDR3: TGTGCCACCAGGGTCCAGGAGGTTGGGTACGAGCAGTACTTC. The V and J genes are TRBV10-3 and TRBJ2-7; either TRBD1 or TRBD2 may fit D (5 bases each). Germline values: CDR1 ENHRY, CDR2 SYGVKD. CDR3 length: 14 residues. Trimming cost V 10 bases and J 4 bases, with 20 bases left between them.

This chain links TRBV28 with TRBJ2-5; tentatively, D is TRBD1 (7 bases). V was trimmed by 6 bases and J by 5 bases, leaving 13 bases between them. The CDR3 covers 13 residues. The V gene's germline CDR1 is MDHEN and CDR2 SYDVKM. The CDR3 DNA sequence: TGTGCCAGCAGAAGACAGGGAGGCGAGACCCAGTACTTC. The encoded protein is CASRRQGGETQYF. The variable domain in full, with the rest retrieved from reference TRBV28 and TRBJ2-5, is DVKVTQSSRYLVKRTGEKVFLECVQDMDHENMFWYRQDPGLGLRLIYFSYDVKMKEKGDIPEGYSVSREKKERFSLILESASTNQTSMYLCASRRQGGETQYFGPGTRLLVL.

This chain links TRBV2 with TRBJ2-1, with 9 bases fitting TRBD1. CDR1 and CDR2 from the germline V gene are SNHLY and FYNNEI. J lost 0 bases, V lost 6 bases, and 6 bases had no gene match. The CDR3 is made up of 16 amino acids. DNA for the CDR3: TGTGCCAGCAGATACAGGGGGCAGAGCTCCTACAATGAGCAGTTCTTC. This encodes CASRYRGQSSYNEQFF.

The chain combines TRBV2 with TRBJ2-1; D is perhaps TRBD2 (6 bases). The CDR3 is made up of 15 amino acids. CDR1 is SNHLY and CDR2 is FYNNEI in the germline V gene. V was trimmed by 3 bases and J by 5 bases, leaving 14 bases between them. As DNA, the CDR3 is TGTGCCAGCAGTGAGGCGGGGCCGGGCCACAATGAGCAGTTCTTC. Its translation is CASSEAGPGHNEQFF.

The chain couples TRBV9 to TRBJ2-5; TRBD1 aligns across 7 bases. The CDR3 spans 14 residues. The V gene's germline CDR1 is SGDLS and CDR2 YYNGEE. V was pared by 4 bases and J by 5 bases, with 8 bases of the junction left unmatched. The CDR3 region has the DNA TGTGCCAGCAGCCCCCAGACAGGGCGGGAGACCCAGTACTTC. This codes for CASSPQTGRETQYF.

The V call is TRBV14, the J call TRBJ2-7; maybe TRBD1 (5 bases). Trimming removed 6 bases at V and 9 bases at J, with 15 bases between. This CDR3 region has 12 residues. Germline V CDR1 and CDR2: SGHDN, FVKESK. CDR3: CASSAKGVRQYF. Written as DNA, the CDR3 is TGTGCCAGCAGTGCGAAAGGGGTACGGCAGTACTTC.

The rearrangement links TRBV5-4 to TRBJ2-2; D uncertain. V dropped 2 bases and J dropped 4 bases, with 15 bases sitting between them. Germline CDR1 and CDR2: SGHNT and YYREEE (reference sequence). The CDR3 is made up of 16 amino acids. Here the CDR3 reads CASSFGRAFSTGELFF. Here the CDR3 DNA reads TGTGCCAGCAGCTTTGGTCGTGCGTTTTCCACCGGGGAGCTGTTTTTT.

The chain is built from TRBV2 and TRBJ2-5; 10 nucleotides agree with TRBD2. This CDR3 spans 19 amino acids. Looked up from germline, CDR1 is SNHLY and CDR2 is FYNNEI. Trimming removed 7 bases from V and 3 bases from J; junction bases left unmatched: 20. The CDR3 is CASTNAGSGRWKREETQYF. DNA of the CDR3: TGTGCCAGCACAAATGCCGGTAGCGGGAGGTGGAAGAGAGAAGAGACCCAGTACTTC. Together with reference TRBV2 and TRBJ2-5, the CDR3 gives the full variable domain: EPEVTQTPSHQVTQMGQEVILRCVPISNHLYFYWYRQILGQKVEFLVSFYNNEISEKSEIFDDQFSVERPDGSNFTLKIRSTKLEDSAMYFCASTNAGSGRWKREETQYFGPGTRLLVL.